These 18 T cell receptor beta chains were sequenced from one sample in a study of CD8+ T cells in alopecia areata. Treatment here: oral pan-JAK inhibitor, 5-10 mg twice daily. Sequencing used cDNA as its template, made by extracting RNA and reverse transcribing it. Repertoires were generated with immunoSEQ multiplex PCR, while TCRdb's copy carries only in-frame clones and drops some. The sample consists of some 120,000 clones, over 60% of them appearing once. The starting material was CD4+ T cells sorted from blood, obtained at week 4, from a patient treated with tofacitinib. Receptors originate from a human donor with alopecia areata.

The chain uses TRBV25-1 and TRBJ1-2, with a tentative D call TRBD1 (6 bases). This CDR3 has 14 residues. V lost 4 bases to trimming and J lost 7 bases, with 16 bases between them. CDR1 MGHDK and CDR2 SYGVNS come from the germline V gene. CDR3 nucleotide sequence: TGTGCCAGCAGTGTGGGGGGCACGGCCAGTGGCTACACCTTC. Translated: CASSVGGTASGYTF.

This clone was observed a few times. V is TRBV27 and J is TRBJ1-6; D is ambiguous. This CDR3 has 14 residues. V lost 2 bases and J 4 bases, leaving 6 bases between the germline ends. Germline V CDR1 and CDR2: MNHEY, SMNVEV (reference sequence). The CDR3 region has the DNA TGTGCCAGCAGTTTAGGGGAGTATAATTCACCCCTCCACTTT. This encodes CASSLGEYNSPLHF.

This clone was found a few times. The chain links TRBV28 to TRBJ2-7, with D perhaps TRBD1 (5 bases). Germline V gives CDR1 MDHEN, CDR2 SYDVKM. The CDR3 length is 12 residues. Trimming took off 6 bases at V and 3 bases at J, with 9 bases between the two ends. This CDR3 is CASRLQDYEQYF. The CDR3 DNA is TGTGCCAGCAGGTTACAGGACTACGAGCAGTACTTC.

V usage is TRBV2 and J usage is TRBJ2-1; 8 bases align to TRBD2. Per germline, CDR1 SNHLY and CDR2 FYNNEI. The CDR3 has 17 residues. The junction had 15 bases not matched to a gene; V was cut back by 5 bases and J by 6 bases. CDR3: CASSPSRGAGDPNEQFF. CDR3 bases: TGTGCCAGCAGTCCATCCAGGGGAGCGGGGGACCCCAATGAGCAGTTCTTC.

The rearrangement uses TRBV4-1 and TRBJ2-3; tentative D call: TRBD2 (5 bases). Trimming took 4 bases from V and 9 from J, leaving 5 bases between them. Germline CDR1 reads MGHRA; CDR2 reads YSYEKL. CDR3 length equals 10 residues. The CDR3 region has the DNA TGCGCCAGCAGCCGGGAGACGCAGTATTTT. Its translation is CASSRETQYF.

V and J are TRBV2 and TRBJ1-4; D is possibly TRBD1 (5 bases). Per germline, CDR1 SNHLY and CDR2 FYNNEI. The CDR3 is made up of 15 amino acids. V was trimmed by 3 bases and J by 8 bases, leaving 16 bases between them. The CDR3 DNA is TGTGCCAGCAGTGATCAGGCAGGGTATTACGAAAAACTGTTTTTT. Encoded protein: CASSDQAGYYEKLFF. Combining the CDR3 with reference TRBV2 and TRBJ1-4 gives the whole variable domain EPEVTQTPSHQVTQMGQEVILRCVPISNHLYFYWYRQILGQKVEFLVSFYNNEISEKSEIFDDQFSVERPDGSNFTLKIRSTKLEDSAMYFCASSDQAGYYEKLFFGSGTQLSVL.

The rearrangement uses TRBV5-1 and TRBJ2-7; D may be TRBD2 (6 bases). V was trimmed by 4 bases and J by 0 bases, leaving 20 bases between them. Germline V gene sequence: CDR1 SGHRS, CDR2 YFSETQ. The CDR3 length is 17 residues. The CDR3 region has the DNA TGCGCCAGCAGCGGTTCCTTAGCGGAGGTTAGCTCCTACGAGCAGTACTTC. Protein sequence: CASSGSLAEVSSYEQYF.

On this clone itself: The junction departs from germline at one end; a sequencing error may be responsible. The chain couples TRBV29-1 to TRBJ1-1; 9 bases agree with TRBD1. The CDR3 runs 14 residues. The V gene's germline CDR1 is SQVTM and CDR2 ANQGSEA. CDR3: CSVPQPGQGGVGVF. CDR3 coding DNA: TGCAGCGTGCCACAACCGGGACAGGGAGGAGTGGGGGTCTTT.

The chain couples TRBV29-1 to TRBJ1-2, with 9 bases aligning to TRBD1. The length of the CDR3 is 14 residues. Germline loops: CDR1 SQVTM, CDR2 ANQGSEA. With 8 bases clipped from V and 2 bases from J, the junction kept 9 bases outside the gene matches. DNA of the CDR3: TGCAGCTTCGTGACCGGGACAGGGAACTATGGCTACACCTTC. Translating gives CSFVTGTGNYGYTF.

The V gene is TRBV29-1, the J gene TRBJ1-1; a weak D match, TRBD1 (6 bases). Per the germline V gene, CDR1 is SQVTM and CDR2 is ANQGSEA. V lost 6 bases and J lost 5, with 13 bases in between. The CDR3 sequence is 12 residues long. CDR3 DNA sequence: TGCAGCGTCGACAGGCCCATTACTGAAGCTTTCTTT. It specifies CSVDRPITEAFF.

The V gene is TRBV29-1, the J gene TRBJ2-7; TRBD2 matches 7 bases. CDR3 size: 15 residues. Germline V gene data show CDR1 as SQVTM and CDR2 as ANQGSEA. After removal of 4 bases from V and 3 bases from J, the junction contained 12 bases not matched to a gene. The CDR3 loop is CSVVFSSGTNYEQYF. The DNA for the CDR3 is TGCAGCGTTGTTTTTAGCAGCGGGACGAACTACGAGCAGTACTTC.

Points on this clone: The junction shows a germline mismatch at one end, possibly a read error. The V and J genes are TRBV5-4 and TRBJ1-5; no firm D call. The length of the CDR3 is 15 residues. Germline CDR1 SGHNT, CDR2 YYREEE (reference sequence). CDR3 DNA: TGCGCCAGCAGCCAAGATATTAGGGTTGATCAGCCCCAGCATTTT. Residues: CASSQDIRVDQPQHF.

J is TRBJ1-6 and V is TRBV7-2; TRBD1 agrees at 7 bases. Per the germline V gene, CDR1 is SGHTA and CDR2 is FQGNSA. The CDR3 consists of 16 residues. V lost 0 bases to trimming and J lost 3 bases; unmatched junction nucleotides: 2. The CDR3 is CASSLAGTDYNSPLHF. The DNA for the CDR3 is TGTGCCAGCAGCTTAGCTGGGACAGACTATAATTCACCCCTCCACTTT.

V is TRBV9 and J is TRBJ1-1, with D uncertain. Trimming removed 4 bases at V and 3 bases at J, with 10 bases between. CDR3 length: 13 residues. The germline CDR1 and CDR2 sequences are SGDLS and YYNGEE. As DNA, the CDR3 is TGTGCCAGCAGCTTTAGGGTGGACACTGAAGCTTTCTTT. Translating gives CASSFRVDTEAFF.

The sample holds many counts of this clone. The same CDR3 is also encoded by other DNA sequences in this sample. The chain employs TRBV4-1 and TRBJ1-1; D gene ambiguous. Trimming stripped 0 bases from V and 1 base from J, with 6 bases between. This CDR3 is built from 14 residues. CDR1 MGHRA and CDR2 YSYEKL come from the germline V gene. The CDR3 loop is CASSQDFENTEAFF. CDR3 sequence (DNA): TGCGCCAGCAGCCAAGATTTTGAGAACACTGAAGCTTTCTTT.

The chain joins TRBV29-1 to TRBJ1-2; possibly TRBD1 for D (6 bases). Germline values: CDR1 SQVTM, CDR2 ANQGSEA. The CDR3 contains 13 residues. The V end was cut by 4 bases, the J end by 3 bases, with 12 bases between. The CDR3: CSVAGGEDYGYTF. CDR3 DNA: TGCAGCGTTGCCGGGGGCGAGGACTATGGCTACACCTTC. Together with reference TRBV29-1 and TRBJ1-2, the CDR3 gives the full variable domain: SAVISQKPSRDICQRGTSLTIQCQVDSQVTMMFWYRQQPGQSLTLIATANQGSEATYESGFVIDKFPISRPNLTFSTLTVSNMSPEDSSIYLCSVAGGEDYGYTFGSGTRLTVV.

This clone was counted between two and nine times. V gene TRBV29-1 combines with J gene TRBJ2-1; perhaps TRBD1 as D (6 bases). Trimming shortened V by 6 bases and J by 4 bases, and 13 bases separated the two germline ends. Germline CDR1 reads SQVTM; CDR2 reads ANQGSEA. CDR3 length: 13 residues. The CDR3 is CSVYRAAYNEQFF. In DNA, the CDR3 is TGCAGCGTGTACAGGGCAGCTTACAATGAGCAGTTCTTC.

V usage is TRBV7-3 and J usage is TRBJ2-2, with D possibly being TRBD1 or TRBD2 (6 bases each). Germline V gives CDR1 SGHTA, CDR2 FQGTGA. Deletions cut 2 bases from V and 7 bases from J, with 11 bases between. The CDR3 spans 14 residues. The CDR3, as DNA: TGTGCCAGCAGCTTAGTACAGGGAGGCGGGGAGCTGTTTTTT. Protein sequence: CASSLVQGGGELFF.